The clone carrying this TCR beta chain has a handful of counts. The sample is drawn from a study of beta chain features in type 1 diabetes. Since all of the isolated RNA was reverse transcribed, expressed TCRB transcripts were what got sequenced. Measured with immunoSEQ multiplex PCR; TCRdb has only the in-frame clones, and not every one. The profile shows 60,000 or so clones, roughly 60% of them singletons. There are 13 residues in the CDR3. The V gene's germline CDR1 is SEHNR and CDR2 FQNEAQ (reference sequence). V shed 5 bases and J 5 bases; nucleotides not matched to a gene: 4. The sequence was collected from a woman in her late teens or twenties in good health. The chain recombines TRBV7-9 with TRBJ1-1; 8 bases map to TRBD1. Sequenced sample: Tregs from blood. CDR3 DNA sequence: TGTGCCAGCAGCAAGACAGGGGTAACTGAAGCTTTCTTT. Translation: CASSKTGVTEAFF.